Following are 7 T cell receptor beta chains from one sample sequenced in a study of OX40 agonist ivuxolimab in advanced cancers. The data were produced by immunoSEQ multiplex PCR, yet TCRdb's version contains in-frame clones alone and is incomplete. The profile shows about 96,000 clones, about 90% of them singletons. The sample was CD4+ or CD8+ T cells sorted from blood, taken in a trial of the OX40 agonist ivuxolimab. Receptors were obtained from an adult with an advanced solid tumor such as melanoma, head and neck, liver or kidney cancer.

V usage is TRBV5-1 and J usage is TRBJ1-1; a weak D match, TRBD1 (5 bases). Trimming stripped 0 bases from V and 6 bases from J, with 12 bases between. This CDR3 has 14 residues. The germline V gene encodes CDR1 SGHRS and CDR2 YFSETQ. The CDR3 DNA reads TGCGCCAGCAGCTTGGTATCCTGGGGGGCTGAAGCTTTCTTT. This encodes CASSLVSWGAEAFF.

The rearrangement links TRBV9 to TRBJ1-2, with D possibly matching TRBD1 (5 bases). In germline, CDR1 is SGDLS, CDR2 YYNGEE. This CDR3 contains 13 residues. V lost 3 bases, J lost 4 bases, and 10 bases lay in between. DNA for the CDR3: TGTGCCAGCAGCGCGACAGAAGGCTATGGCTACACCTTC. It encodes CASSATEGYGYTF.

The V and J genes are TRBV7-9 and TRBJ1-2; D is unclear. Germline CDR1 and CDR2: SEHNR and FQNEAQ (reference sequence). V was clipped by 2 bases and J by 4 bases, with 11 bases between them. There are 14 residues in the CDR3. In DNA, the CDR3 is TGTGCCAGCAGCTTAATGGAGGGATCCTATGGCTACACCTTC. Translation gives CASSLMEGSYGYTF. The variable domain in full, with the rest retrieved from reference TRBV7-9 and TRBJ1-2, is DTGVSQNPRHKITKRGQNVTFRCDPISEHNRLYWYRQTLGQGPEFLTYFQNEAQLEKSRLLSDRFSAERPKGSFSTLEIQRTEQGDSAMYLCASSLMEGSYGYTFGSGTRLTVV.

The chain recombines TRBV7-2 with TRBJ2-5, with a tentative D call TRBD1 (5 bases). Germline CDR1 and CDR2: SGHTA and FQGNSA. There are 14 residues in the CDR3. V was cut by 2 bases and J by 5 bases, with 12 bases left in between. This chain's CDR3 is CASSLRGSSETQYF. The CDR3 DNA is TGTGCCAGCAGCTTAAGGGGTAGCAGTGAGACCCAGTACTTC.

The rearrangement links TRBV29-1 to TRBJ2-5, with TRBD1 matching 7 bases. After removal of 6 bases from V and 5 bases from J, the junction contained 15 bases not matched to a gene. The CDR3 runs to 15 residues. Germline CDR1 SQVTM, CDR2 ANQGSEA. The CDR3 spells CSVGKQGKPRETQYF. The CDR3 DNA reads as TGCAGCGTGGGCAAACAGGGGAAACCTCGGGAGACCCAGTACTTC.

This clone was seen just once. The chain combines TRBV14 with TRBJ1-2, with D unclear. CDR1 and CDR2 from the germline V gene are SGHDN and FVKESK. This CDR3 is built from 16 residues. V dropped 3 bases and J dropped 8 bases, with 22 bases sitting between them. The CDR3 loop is CASSQARSPNYGGYTF. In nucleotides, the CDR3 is TGTGCCAGCAGCCAGGCCCGGTCACCGAACTATGGAGGCTACACCTTC.

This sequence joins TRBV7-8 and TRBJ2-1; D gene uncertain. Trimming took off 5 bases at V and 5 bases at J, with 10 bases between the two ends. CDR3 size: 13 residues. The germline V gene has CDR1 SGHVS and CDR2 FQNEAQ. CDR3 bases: TGTGCCAGCAGCGCCCGTCGGAACAATGAGCAGTTCTTC. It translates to CASSARRNNEQFF.